This paragraph reports one T cell receptor (beta chain). Its antigen is unidentified. This sample was included in a study of T cell responses to AZD1222 COVID-19 vaccine. General study points: Baseline seropositives among AZD1222 recipients totaled only five to seven. Reports indicate that nearly half of spike-specific TCRs are directed at unmutated variant regions. Mapped onto spike, vaccine-associated CD4 TCRs spanned it and were dominant at 160-218 and 743-854.

Trimming left V 0 bases short and J 5 bases short, with 5 bases between. CDR3 length equals 12 residues. Germline CDR1 is SGHRS and CDR2 is YFSETQ. The assay was immunoSEQ multiplex PCR, and TCRdb's table has in-frame clones only and misses some. The repertoire holds fewer than 150,000 clones, approximately 88% seen once, with 6.5% in the top ten. Second-dose intervals of approximately 4 or approximately 12 weeks were pooled. The sequenced sample was peripheral blood, obtained 28 days after the second AZD1222 dose. The receptor's source is an adult who received the AZD1222 COVID-19 vaccine. The chain uses TRBV5-1 and TRBJ2-5, with unresolved D. The CDR3: CASSLVSETQYF. CDR3 in DNA: TGCGCCAGCAGCTTGGTCAGCGAGACCCAGTACTTC.